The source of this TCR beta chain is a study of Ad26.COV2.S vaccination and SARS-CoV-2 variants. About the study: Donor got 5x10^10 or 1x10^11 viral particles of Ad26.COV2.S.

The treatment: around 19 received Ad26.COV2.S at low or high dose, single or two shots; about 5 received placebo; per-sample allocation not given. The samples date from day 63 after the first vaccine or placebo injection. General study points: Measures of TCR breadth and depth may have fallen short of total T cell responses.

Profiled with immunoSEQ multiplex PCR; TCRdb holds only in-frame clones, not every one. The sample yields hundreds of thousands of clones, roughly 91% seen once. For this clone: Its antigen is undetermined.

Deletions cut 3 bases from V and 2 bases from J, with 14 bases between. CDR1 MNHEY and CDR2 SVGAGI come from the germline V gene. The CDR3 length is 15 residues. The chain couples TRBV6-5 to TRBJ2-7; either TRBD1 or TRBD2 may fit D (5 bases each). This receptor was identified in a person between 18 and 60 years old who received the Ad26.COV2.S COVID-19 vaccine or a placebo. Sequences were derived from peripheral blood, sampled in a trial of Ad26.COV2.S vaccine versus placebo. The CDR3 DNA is TGTGCCAGCAGTTATGGGGGACCCGACGCCTACGAGCAGTACTTC. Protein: CASSYGGPDAYEQYF.